These T cell receptor beta chains were read from a single sample in a study of blood T cell repertoires in COVID-19. The protocol was immunoSEQ multiplex PCR, while the TCRdb copy is restricted to in-frame clones and leaves out a portion. The table has 250,000 to 300,000 clones, about 88% seen once; the top ten hold about 5%. Material: peripheral blood. The receptors come from a woman in her sixties with COVID-19, enrolled during active disease. CDR3s include the opening cysteine and the closing phenylalanine or tryptophan. D genes are given only for firm matches. Clone sizes are given selectively: once, few, many, or a class where the clone is expanded.

v_call	clone_size	d_call	j_call	cdr3_aa	cdr3_nt
TRBV2	.	.	TRBJ1-2	CARAQRAGYGYTF	TGTGCCAGGGCTCAGCGGGCGGGCTATGGCTACACCTTC
TRBV25-1	.	.	TRBJ2-3	CASSDRAGWADTQYF	TGTGCCAGCAGTGATCGAGCGGGTTGGGCGGATACGCAGTATTTT
TRBV2	.	.	TRBJ2-5	CASSEGGSQETQYF	TGTGCCAGCAGTGAAGGGGGCAGCCAAGAGACCCAGTACTTC
TRBV5-1	.	TRBD1	TRBJ1-1	CASSFEGATEAFF	TGCGCCAGCAGCTTTGAGGGGGCGACTGAAGCTTTCTTT
TRBV6-5	.	.	TRBJ1-5	CASNWAVNQPQHF	TGTGCCAGCAACTGGGCAGTCAATCAGCCCCAGCATTTT
TRBV19	.	.	TRBJ1-5	CASSVTGFQPQHF	TGTGCCAGTAGTGTAACAGGGTTTCAGCCCCAGCATTTT
TRBV6-6	once	TRBD2	TRBJ2-1	CASRLGTSGTLDEQFF	TGTGCCAGCAGGTTAGGGACTAGCGGGACTCTGGATGAGCAGTTCTTC
TRBV5-1	.	.	TRBJ2-3	CASSLQAQGRADTQYF	TGCGCCAGCAGCTTGCAAGCACAGGGTCGAGCGGATACGCAGTATTTT
TRBV6-1	.	TRBD1	TRBJ1-5	CASSGDSAYSNQPQHF	TGTGCCAGCAGTGGGGACAGCGCCTATAGCAATCAGCCCCAGCATTTT
TRBV28	.	TRBD1	TRBJ2-5	CASSSTGRGETQYF	TGTGCCAGCAGTTCGACAGGGCGTGGAGAGACCCAGTACTTC
TRBV13	.	TRBD2	TRBJ2-7	CASSSSGRAIYEQYF	TGTGCCAGCAGCTCTAGCGGGAGGGCTATCTACGAGCAGTACTTC
TRBV24-1	.	TRBD2	TRBJ2-1	CATSDQRLAGSYNEQFF	TGTGCCACCAGTGATCAAAGACTAGCGGGAAGCTACAATGAGCAGTTCTTC
TRBV19	.	TRBD1	TRBJ2-7	CASSTGQGYEQYF	TGTGCCAGTAGTACAGGACAGGGCTACGAGCAGTACTTC
TRBV30	.	.	TRBJ1-2	CAWSVYEGWGYTF	TGTGCCTGGAGTGTATATGAGGGCTGGGGCTACACCTTC
TRBV28	.	TRBD1	TRBJ1-4	CASSLPSQGANEKLFF	TGTGCCAGCAGTTTACCCTCACAGGGGGCAAATGAAAAACTGTTTTTT
TRBV27	.	.	TRBJ1-4	CASSRGLREKLFF	TGTGCCAGCAGTCGGGGATTGAGAGAAAAACTGTTTTTT
TRBV5-1	.	TRBD1	TRBJ1-2	CASSLAGTANYGYTF	TGCGCCAGCAGCTTGGCCGGGACAGCTAACTATGGCTACACCTTC
TRBV30	.	.	TRBJ2-4	CAWSGDWTSFQYF	TGTGCCTGGAGTGGGGACTGGACATCTTTTCAGTACTTC
TRBV25-1	.	.	TRBJ1-1	CASSERGRNTEAFF	TGTGCCAGCAGTGAACGGGGGAGGAACACTGAAGCTTTCTTT
TRBV19	.	TRBD1	TRBJ1-2	CASSTGTANYGYTF	TGTGCCAGTAGTACCGGGACAGCAAACTATGGCTACACCTTC
TRBV4-1	.	.	TRBJ2-1	CASSQAAGSYNEQFF	TGCGCCAGCAGCCAAGCGGCGGGAAGCTACAATGAGCAGTTCTTC
TRBV4-1	.	TRBD1	TRBJ1-5	CASSLGQDSNQPQHF	TGCGCCAGCAGCCTGGGACAGGATAGCAATCAGCCCCAGCATTTT
TRBV11-2	once	.	TRBJ1-2	CASSLSPGGGGYTF	TGTGCCAGCAGCCTCTCCCCCGGGGGTGGCGGCTACACCTTC
TRBV19	once	.	TRBJ1-2	CASSIKFSGGYTF	TGTGCCAGTAGTATAAAGTTTTCCGGTGGCTACACCTTC
TRBV28	.	.	TRBJ1-1	CASSLWGGMSNPNTEAFF	TGTGCCAGCAGTTTATGGGGGGGGATGAGTAATCCGAACACTGAAGCTTTCTTT